The 32 T cell receptor beta chains below were found in one sample sequenced in a study of beta chain features in type 1 diabetes. No antigen has been assigned to these receptors. Expressed TCRB transcripts were sequenced because the entire RNA isolate underwent reverse transcription. Some clones are missing from TCRdb's copy, which holds only in-frame ones; the method was immunoSEQ multiplex PCR. Of 250,000 to 300,000 clones listed, about 13% are singletons. Study-level findings and limits: Moderately but significantly shorter TCRB CDR3s were found in Type 1 diabetes patients in all four CD4+ subsets.

The specimen was naive CD4+ T cells from blood. The receptors were gathered from a man aged 30 to 39 with type 1 diabetes.

This clone was detected a few times. The chain is built from TRBV5-1 and TRBJ2-7; D gene unclear. CDR3 length: 13 residues. Trimming took 0 bases from V and 1 from J, leaving 5 bases between them. Germline V lookup: CDR1 SGHRS, CDR2 YFSETQ. In DNA, the CDR3 is TGCGCCAGCAGCTTGGCAGAATCCTACGAGCAGTACTTC. Translation: CASSLAESYEQYF.

As concerns this clone: At one of its ends the junction is not consistent with the germline gene, which may arise from a read error. The chain has TRBV18 and TRBJ2-1, with 7 bases identical to TRBD1. CDR1 is KGHSH, CDR2 LQKENI, per germline. This CDR3 is 15 amino acids long. As DNA, the CDR3 is TGTGCCAGCTCGCCACGACAGGGTGGGTACAATGAGCAGTTCTTC. Protein product: CASSPRQGGYNEQFF.

The chain has TRBV9 and TRBJ2-3; D possibly corresponds to TRBD1 (5 bases). The CDR3 is made up of 14 amino acids. The germline V gene has CDR1 SGDLS and CDR2 YYNGEE. V gave up 0 bases and J gave up 5 bases, with 10 bases separating them. This CDR3 reads CASSVVGAKDTQYF. CDR3 coding DNA: TGTGCCAGCAGCGTAGTAGGGGCGAAAGATACGCAGTATTTT.

The chain is built from TRBV11-2 and TRBJ2-2; 7 nucleotides agree with TRBD1. CDR3 size: 15 residues. Germline trimming cut 4 bases from V and 0 bases from J; bases unmatched to any gene: 2. From germline, CDR1 is SGHAT and CDR2 FQNNGV. CDR3 nucleotides: TGTGCCAGCAGCTCCGGGACAGCGAACACCGGGGAGCTGTTTTTT. This codes for CASSSGTANTGELFF.

The J gene is TRBJ2-7, the V gene TRBV25-1; no clear D. CDR1 is MGHDK and CDR2 is SYGVNS in the germline V gene. The V and J ends lost 4 bases and 2 bases respectively, with 12 bases between them. The CDR3 is made up of 14 amino acids. CDR3 DNA sequence: TGTGCCAGCAGTGTGGGCGAACCACCCTACGAGCAGTACTTC. Its translation: CASSVGEPPYEQYF.

This clone has a handful of counts. The rearrangement links TRBV18 to TRBJ1-2, with D possibly being TRBD1 (5 bases). Looked up from germline, CDR1 is KGHSH and CDR2 is LQKENI. The ends were cut back, 5 bases at V and 5 bases at J, with 18 bases in the middle. The CDR3 sequence is 15 residues long. DNA for the CDR3: TGTGCCAGCTCATTAGTTATGAAGACAGAATATGGCTACACCTTC. This codes for CASSLVMKTEYGYTF.

This clone was counted between two and nine times. The J gene is TRBJ1-2, the V gene TRBV7-8; the D is unclear. Germline CDR1 and CDR2: SGHVS and FQNEAQ. V lost 5 bases and J 1 base, leaving 17 bases between the germline ends. The CDR3 runs 16 residues. CDR3 amino acids: CASSPRDLSHNYGYTF. The DNA of the CDR3 is TGTGCCAGCAGCCCACGGGATTTGTCTCATAACTATGGCTACACCTTC.

This clone was observed a handful of times. The CDR3 sequence is CASSFGLGGTGELFF. As DNA, the CDR3 is TGTGCCAGCAGTTTCGGACTAGGTGGGACCGGGGAGCTGTTTTTT. The V and J genes are TRBV28 and TRBJ2-2, with 7 bases identical to TRBD2. V lost 3 bases to trimming and J lost 5 bases; unmatched junction nucleotides: 6. Germline V gene lookup returns CDR1 MDHEN and CDR2 SYDVKM. The CDR3 sequence is 15 residues long.

At least ten counts were recorded for this clone. The chain is built from TRBV4-2 and TRBJ2-5, with TRBD2 matching over 7 bases. This CDR3 has 13 residues. V gave up 6 bases and J gave up 5 bases; unmatched junction bases: 6. The germline CDR1 and CDR2 sequences are LGHNA and YNFKEQ. CDR3 DNA sequence: TGTGCCAGCAGTCGACTAGCCGGGGAGACCCAGTACTTC. Its protein product is CASSRLAGETQYF.

This clone was seen a few times. The chain carries TRBV10-3 and TRBJ2-5; no clear D. This CDR3 comprises 13 residues. V gave up 4 bases and J gave up 2 bases, with 8 bases separating them. Germline CDR1 is ENHRY and CDR2 is SYGVKD. Here the CDR3 reads CAISVQSQETQYF. In DNA form, the CDR3 reads TGTGCCATCAGTGTGCAGTCACAAGAGACCCAGTACTTC.

This clone occurred a few times. This chain uses TRBV6-1 with TRBJ2-7; TRBD1 matches at 10 bases. This CDR3 has 14 amino acids. Germline loops: CDR1 MNHNS, CDR2 SASEGT. The trim removed 7 bases at V and 5 bases at J, leaving 8 bases unmatched. This CDR3 reads CASTLETGGDEQYF. The CDR3 bases are TGTGCCAGCACTTTGGAGACAGGGGGCGACGAGCAGTACTTC.

This clone was observed a handful of times. The genes are TRBV29-1 and TRBJ2-7, with D hard to call. V dropped 5 bases and J dropped 3 bases, with 11 bases sitting between them. This CDR3 comprises 12 residues. Germline V CDR1 and CDR2: SQVTM, ANQGSEA. This chain's CDR3 is CSVKRASYEQYF. CDR3 nucleotides: TGCAGCGTTAAGAGAGCGAGCTACGAGCAGTACTTC.

This clone was seen only a few times. For the CDR3, the DNA is TGTGCCAGCAGCTTGGGCAGGGTAAAAGAGACCCAGTACTTC. Its translation: CASSLGRVKETQYF. This chain uses TRBV2 with TRBJ2-5, with a tentative D call TRBD1 (5 bases). The CDR3 covers 14 residues. Trimming took 6 bases from V and 3 from J, leaving 14 bases between them. Germline CDR1 and CDR2: SNHLY and FYNNEI.

The V and J genes are TRBV6-5 and TRBJ2-5, with 8 bases lining up with TRBD1. CDR3 length equals 16 residues. Germline V lookup: CDR1 MNHEY, CDR2 SVGAGI. V lost 0 bases, J lost 5 bases, and 8 bases stayed unmatched. The CDR3 region is CASSYSKVRGLETQYF. DNA of the CDR3: TGTGCCAGCAGTTACTCGAAGGTCAGGGGGCTGGAGACCCAGTACTTC.

This clone was seen a few times. The J gene is TRBJ1-1, the V gene TRBV28, with D perhaps TRBD1 (5 bases). Trimming removed 2 bases from V and 1 base from J, with 11 bases in between. This CDR3 comprises 15 residues. Germline V gene sequence: CDR1 MDHEN, CDR2 SYDVKM. For the CDR3, the DNA is TGTGCCAGCAGTTTAATTAGGGGCCCGAACACTGAAGCTTTCTTT. This translates into CASSLIRGPNTEAFF.

V is TRBV19 and J is TRBJ1-5; TRBD1 matches at 10 bases. The CDR3 extends over 15 amino acids. The germline V gene has CDR1 LNHDA and CDR2 SQIVND (reference sequence). J gave up 5 bases and V 2 bases, and 3 bases lay outside the gene matches. The CDR3: CASSISGQGDQPQHF. DNA for the CDR3: TGTGCCAGTAGTATATCCGGACAGGGGGATCAGCCCCAGCATTTT.

This clone occurred a few times. The chain carries TRBV18 and TRBJ2-3; 11 bases map to TRBD2. From germline, CDR1 is KGHSH and CDR2 LQKENI. The CDR3 contains 17 residues. V lost 3 bases to trimming and J lost 2 bases; unmatched junction nucleotides: 7. The CDR3 sequence: CASSPATSGTITDTQYF. CDR3 bases: TGTGCCAGCTCACCCGCGACTAGCGGGACTATCACAGATACGCAGTATTTT.

The table lists this clone with a few counts. V is TRBV28 and J is TRBJ2-7, with 9 bases identical to TRBD1. V lost 1 base and J lost 4; bases outside the gene matches: 5. CDR1 and CDR2 from the germline V gene are MDHEN and SYDVKM. There are 15 residues in the CDR3. The chain's CDR3 is CASSLSGTGFYEQYF. The CDR3 coding sequence is TGTGCCAGCAGTTTATCCGGGACAGGGTTTTACGAGCAGTACTTC.

This clone has only a few counts. This chain uses TRBV28 with TRBJ2-7; TRBD2 agrees at 7 bases. Per the germline V gene, CDR1 is MDHEN and CDR2 is SYDVKM. The ends lost 8 bases at V and 4 bases at J; junction bases unmatched: 5. The length of the CDR3 is 12 residues. CDR3 region: CASLERGYEQYF. The CDR3 bases are TGTGCCAGCCTGGAGCGGGGATACGAGCAGTACTTC.

The chain carries TRBV11-2 and TRBJ2-3; a possible D gene is TRBD2 (6 bases). Trimming pared 7 bases from V and 6 bases from J, leaving 11 bases between. There are 12 residues in the CDR3. Germline CDR1 SGHAT, CDR2 FQNNGV. DNA for the CDR3: TGTGCCAGCACGGGGGTCGGGGATACGCAGTATTTT. Residues: CASTGVGDTQYF. Using reference TRBV11-2 and TRBJ2-3 for the parts outside the CDR3, the full variable domain is EAGVAQSPRYKIIEKRQSVAFWCNPISGHATLYWYQQILGQGPKLLIQFQNNGVVDDSQLPKDRFSAERLKGVDSTLKIQPAKLEDSAVYLCASTGVGDTQYFGPGTRLTVL.

This clone was observed a handful of times. The chain combines TRBV28 with TRBJ2-1; tentatively, D is TRBD1 (6 bases). V lost 8 bases, J lost 6 bases, and 14 bases lay in between. This CDR3 contains 13 residues. Germline lookup yields CDR1 MDHEN and CDR2 SYDVKM. This CDR3 reads CASCPGDTNEQFF. The CDR3 DNA is TGTGCCAGCTGTCCCGGGGACACCAATGAGCAGTTCTTC.

The chain has TRBV28 and TRBJ2-7; 9 bases are shared with TRBD1. This CDR3 comprises 14 residues. V shed 6 bases, J shed 7 bases, and the junction held 10 bases outside the gene matches. Germline assignment: CDR1 MDHEN and CDR2 SYDVKM. The CDR3 here is CASSRGDRVGEQYF. The CDR3 DNA sequence: TGTGCCAGCAGCCGCGGGGACAGGGTAGGGGAGCAGTACTTC.

V usage is TRBV7-6 and J usage is TRBJ2-3; 8 bases are a match to TRBD2. Trimming took 5 bases from V and 4 from J; bases not matched to a gene: 2. This CDR3 has 13 amino acids. Germline V CDR1 and CDR2: SGHVS, FNYEAQ. The CDR3 is CASSLTSADTQYF. The CDR3 bases are TGTGCCAGCAGCCTGACTAGCGCAGATACGCAGTATTTT.

The sample holds a few counts of this clone. The V gene is TRBV7-9, the J gene TRBJ1-1, with a possible D match to TRBD1 (5 bases). The V end was cut by 3 bases, the J end by 4 bases, with 15 bases between. CDR1 is SEHNR, CDR2 FQNEAQ, per germline (reference sequence). The CDR3 runs 15 residues. This chain's CDR3 is CASSFMGGSGTEAFF. The CDR3 region has the DNA TGTGCCAGCAGCTTTATGGGGGGGAGCGGCACTGAAGCTTTCTTT.

The chain employs TRBV9 and TRBJ2-5; 10 bases align to TRBD1. CDR3 length equals 15 residues. Trimming removed 2 bases from V and 4 bases from J; junction bases left unmatched: 5. The germline gives CDR1 SGDLS, CDR2 YYNGEE. The CDR3 region is CASSVGTGELETQYF. The DNA for the CDR3 is TGTGCCAGCAGCGTCGGGACAGGGGAATTAGAGACCCAGTACTTC.

This clone showed up just a few times. The J gene is TRBJ1-5, the V gene TRBV2; 9 bases map to TRBD1. This CDR3 contains 12 residues. Germline V gives CDR1 SNHLY, CDR2 FYNNEI. Trimming took 5 bases from V and 10 from J; bases not matched to a gene: 3. The CDR3 here is CASSPTGGPQHF. The DNA for the CDR3 is TGTGCCAGCAGTCCCACAGGGGGCCCCCAGCATTTT.

The V and J genes are TRBV18 and TRBJ2-7; 13 bases agree with TRBD2. The CDR3 has 16 residues. CDR1 and CDR2 from the germline V gene are KGHSH and LQKENI. V dropped 3 bases and J dropped 5; count of bases not matched to a gene: 7. As DNA, the CDR3 is TGTGCCAGCTCACCGCAACTAGCGGGAGGGCCGCACGAGCAGTACTTC. It is translated as CASSPQLAGGPHEQYF.

The rearrangement uses TRBV27 and TRBJ1-5; no definite D call. The CDR3 has 13 residues. Germline values: CDR1 MNHEY, CDR2 SMNVEV (reference sequence). Trimming shortened V by 2 bases and J by 4 bases, and 6 bases separated the two germline ends. The CDR3 loop reads CASSLESNQPQHF. The DNA for the CDR3 is TGTGCCAGCAGTTTAGAGTCGAATCAGCCCCAGCATTTT.

The V and J genes are TRBV29-1 and TRBJ2-3; 12 nucleotides align to TRBD1. This CDR3 has 14 residues. CDR1 SQVTM and CDR2 ANQGSEA come from the germline V gene. V was clipped by 5 bases and J by 4 bases; unmatched bases: 4. CDR3 coding DNA: TGCAGCGTTTCCGGGACAGGGGGCGCAGATACGCAGTATTTT. This encodes CSVSGTGGADTQYF.

This clone occurred a few times. This chain uses TRBV25-1 with TRBJ2-5, with a possible D match to TRBD2 (5 bases). Germline V lookup: CDR1 MGHDK, CDR2 SYGVNS. The CDR3 sequence is 14 residues long. Trimming cost V 3 bases and J 2 bases, with 10 bases left between them. The chain's CDR3 is CASSDATGQETQYF. As DNA, the CDR3 is TGTGCCAGCAGTGACGCAACGGGGCAAGAGACCCAGTACTTC.

The chain joins TRBV5-6 to TRBJ2-5; tentative D call: TRBD1 (6 bases). Germline CDR1 and CDR2: SGHDT and YYEEEE. V was cut by 1 base and J by 1 base, with 14 bases left in between. CDR3 length: 16 amino acids. CDR3 coding DNA: TGTGCCAGCAGCTTGTACGGGGACACGGCCCAAGAGACCCAGTACTTC. This sequence encodes CASSLYGDTAQETQYF. Together with reference TRBV5-6 and TRBJ2-5, the CDR3 gives the full variable domain: DAGVTQSPTHLIKTRGQQVTLRCSPKSGHDTVSWYQQALGQGPQFIFQYYEEEERQRGNFPDRFSGHQFPNYSSELNVNALLLGDSALYLCASSLYGDTAQETQYFGPGTRLLVL.

This chain connects TRBV4-1 to TRBJ2-6; 10 bases line up with TRBD1. With 4 bases clipped from V and 1 base from J, the junction kept 7 bases outside the gene matches. Germline CDR1 and CDR2: MGHRA and YSYEKL. CDR3 length equals 18 residues. The CDR3 region is CASSRRTGGMSGANVLTF. CDR3 coding DNA: TGCGCCAGCAGCCGTCGGACAGGGGGGATGTCTGGGGCCAACGTCCTGACTTTC.